One and the same sample provided the 10 T cell receptor beta chains below, sequenced in a study of blood T cell repertoires in COVID-19. Repertoires were generated with immunoSEQ multiplex PCR, while TCRdb's copy carries only in-frame clones and drops some. The sample has about 99,000 clones; less than 90% are singletons. What was sequenced was peripheral blood. Every receptor here comes from a man in his 70s with active or convalescent COVID-19.

The V gene is TRBV28, the J gene TRBJ2-3; TRBD2 matches at 14 bases. Germline values: CDR1 MDHEN, CDR2 SYDVKM. This CDR3 comprises 20 residues. The J segment lost 4 bases and the V segment lost 6 bases, leaving 18 bases of the junction unmatched. The CDR3, as DNA: TGTGCCAGCAGCGAAACCCGACCCCAGACTAGCGGGGGGGCAGCAGATACGCAGTATTTT. This sequence encodes CASSETRPQTSGGAADTQYF. Filled out from reference TRBV28 and TRBJ2-3, the complete variable domain reads DVKVTQSSRYLVKRTGEKVFLECVQDMDHENMFWYRQDPGLGLRLIYFSYDVKMKEKGDIPEGYSVSREKKERFSLILESASTNQTSMYLCASSETRPQTSGGAADTQYFGPGTRLTVL.

This clone was detected a few times. This chain joins TRBV7-6 and TRBJ1-1; D remains unclear. Looked up from germline, CDR1 is SGHVS and CDR2 is FNYEAQ. This CDR3 is built from 14 residues. V lost 1 base, J lost 2 bases, and 8 bases lay in between. The CDR3 DNA reads TGTGCCAGCAGCTTAGGGCAGATAAACACTGAAGCTTTCTTT. It translates to CASSLGQINTEAFF.

The chain links TRBV6-5 to TRBJ2-7; D is possibly TRBD1 (5 bases). CDR3 size: 15 residues. Trimming removed 6 bases from V and 7 bases from J, with 22 bases in between. CDR1 is MNHEY, CDR2 SVGAGI, per germline. The CDR3 spells CASSPVGVGSGEQYF. The CDR3 bases are TGTGCCAGCAGCCCCGTGGGTGTGGGTTCAGGGGAGCAGTACTTC.

The chain combines TRBV24-1 with TRBJ2-3, with 10 nucleotides matching TRBD2. V lost 2 bases, J lost 4 bases, and 8 bases stayed unmatched. CDR1 KGHDR and CDR2 SFDVKD come from the germline V gene. The CDR3 length is 17 residues. The CDR3 spells CATSDSAAGGHPDTQYF. The CDR3 DNA sequence: TGTGCCACCAGTGATTCGGCAGCGGGGGGGCACCCAGATACGCAGTATTTT.

The chain employs TRBV15 and TRBJ2-5; TRBD2 is a possible D gene (6 bases). The V gene lost 1 base and the J gene lost 5 bases, with 14 bases spanning the gap. This CDR3 contains 15 residues. CDR1 and CDR2 from the germline V gene are LNHNV and YYDKDF (reference sequence). CDR3 nucleotide sequence: TGTGCCACCAGCAGAGGGTGGACTAACGGGGAGACCCAGTACTTC. Its protein is CATSRGWTNGETQYF.

The chain uses TRBV2 and TRBJ1-1; the D gene is possibly TRBD1 (5 bases). Germline-derived CDR1 and CDR2 are SNHLY and FYNNEI. Trimming pared 8 bases from V and 6 bases from J, leaving 13 bases between. The CDR3 has 12 amino acids. CDR3 DNA: TGTGCCAGCGGGCAGGGAAGGGCTGAAGCTTTCTTT. Translation: CASGQGRAEAFF.

The J gene is TRBJ2-2, the V gene TRBV3-1 (or the pseudogene TRBV3-2), with 7 bases matching TRBD1. After removal of 1 base from V and 4 bases from J, the junction contained 3 bases not matched to a gene. The V gene's germline CDR1 is LGHDT and CDR2 YNNKEL (reference sequence). The CDR3 extends over 15 amino acids. CDR3 nucleotides: TGTGCCAGCAGCCAAGTGACAGGGTTCACCGGGGAGCTGTTTTTT. This codes for CASSQVTGFTGELFF.

This clone was found a few times. The V and J genes are TRBV18 and TRBJ1-6; the D gene is possibly TRBD1 (6 bases). Trimming pared 2 bases from V and 6 bases from J, leaving 8 bases between. Germline assignment: CDR1 KGHSH and CDR2 LQKENI. This CDR3 has 14 amino acids. The chain's CDR3 is CASSPTGINSPLHF. The CDR3 region has the DNA TGTGCCAGCTCACCAACAGGGATTAATTCACCCCTCCACTTT.

The chain carries TRBV9 and TRBJ1-2; 7 nucleotides match TRBD1. V was pared by 2 bases and J by 3 bases, with 1 base of the junction left unmatched. CDR1 is SGDLS, CDR2 YYNGEE, per germline. The CDR3 runs 13 residues. CDR3 residues: CASSVGQDYGYTF. The CDR3 coding sequence is TGTGCCAGCAGCGTCGGACAGGACTATGGCTACACCTTC. Full variable domain (remainder filled in from reference TRBV9 and TRBJ1-2): DSGVTQTPKHLITATGQRVTLRCSPRSGDLSVYWYQQSLDQGLQFLIQYYNGEERAKGNILERFSAQQFPDLHSELNLSSLELGDSALYFCASSVGQDYGYTFGSGTRLTVV.

The V and J genes are TRBV5-1 and TRBJ2-2; D remains ambiguous. V was clipped by 1 base and J by 3 bases, with 10 bases between them. The germline CDR1 and CDR2 sequences are SGHRS and YFSETQ. This CDR3 has 15 residues. The CDR3 loop reads CASSLTAAHTGELFF. CDR3 sequence (DNA): TGCGCCAGCAGCTTGACAGCCGCCCACACCGGGGAGCTGTTTTTT. Complete variable domain (other parts from reference TRBV5-1 and TRBJ2-2): KAGVTQTPRYLIKTRGQQVTLSCSPISGHRSVSWYQQTPGQGLQFLFEYFSETQRNKGNFPGRFSGRQFSNSRSEMNVSTLELGDSALYLCASSLTAAHTGELFFGEGSRLTVL.